The 8 T cell receptor beta chains below all came from one sample that was sequenced in a study of identical twins. TCRdb analysed the 5' RACE reads with MiXCR anew, one entry per CDR3 protein. The repertoire has roughly 230,000 distinct CDR3 sequences, about 8.9% of them found once; the top ten carry less than 4%. This sample also belongs to another study, concerning yellow fever vaccine responses in identical twins.

The sample was CD8+ T cells sorted from blood. All receptors derive from a woman under 30 in good health.

At least ten counts were recorded for this clonotype. The chain carries TRBV9 and TRBJ2-3, with TRBD2 matching 10 bases. In germline, CDR1 is SGDLS, CDR2 YYNGEE. The CDR3 sequence is 17 residues long. With 0 bases clipped from V and 4 bases from J, the junction kept 8 bases outside the gene matches. CDR3 in DNA: TGTGCCAGCAGCGTAGCGGAGCGGGGGGGCGTGGCAGATACGCAGTATTTT. Translating it yields CASSVAERGGVADTQYF.

This clonotype came up many times. J is TRBJ2-1 and V is TRBV20-1; D is ambiguous. The CDR3 covers 15 residues. From germline, CDR1 is DFQATT and CDR2 SNEGSKA (reference sequence). Between the trimmed V and J ends, which lost 0 bases and 2 bases, there was a span of 11 bases. This CDR3 reads CSARDTHGPYNEQFF. The CDR3 coding sequence is TGCAGTGCTAGAGATACCCATGGCCCCTACAATGAGCAGTTCTTC.

This clonotype has only a few counts. The chain links TRBV7-6 to TRBJ2-3; TRBD2 matches 9 bases. J was trimmed by 6 bases and V by 4 bases; bases with no gene match: 11. The V gene's germline CDR1 is SGHVS and CDR2 FNYEAQ. The CDR3 consists of 16 residues. The CDR3 DNA reads as TGTGCCAGCAGCTCTGTCCAGCGGGGGGCAAATGATACGCAGTATTTT. Encoded protein: CASSSVQRGANDTQYF. The full variable domain, rest sourced from reference TRBV7-6 and TRBJ2-3, is GAGVSQSPRYKVTKRGQDVALRCDPISGHVSLYWYRQALGQGPEFLTYFNYEAQQDKSGLPNDRFSAERPEGSISTLTIQRTEQRDSAMYRCASSSVQRGANDTQYFGPGTRLTVL.

The J gene is TRBJ2-3, the V gene TRBV11-2; D remains ambiguous. The germline gives CDR1 SGHAT, CDR2 FQNNGV. V shed 8 bases and J shed 4 bases, with 10 bases lying between them. The CDR3 totals 12 residues. CDR3 nucleotides: TGTGCCAGCGGTCTCCGGGCAGATACGCAGTATTTT. It encodes CASGLRADTQYF.

Ten or more counts support this clonotype. V usage is TRBV6-5 and J usage is TRBJ2-1; D is uncertain. V lost 0 bases to trimming and J lost 4 bases, with 19 bases between them. The CDR3 runs to 18 residues. Germline V gene data show CDR1 as MNHEY and CDR2 as SVGAGI. CDR3 sequence: CASSYSGDSEYGYNEQFF. The CDR3 nucleotides are TGTGCCAGCAGTTACTCAGGCGACTCCGAGTACGGATACAATGAGCAGTTCTTC.

Judged by abundance, this clonotype is medium-sized (0.01 to 0.1%). The rearrangement links TRBV20-1 to TRBJ2-3; maybe TRBD2 (6 bases). Trimming stripped 0 bases from V and 4 bases from J, with 14 bases between. Germline loops: CDR1 DFQATT, CDR2 SNEGSKA (reference sequence). There are 15 residues in the CDR3. CDR3 coding DNA: TGCAGTGCTAGAGATTATTTACTAGCCCCAGATACGCAGTATTTT. Residues: CSARDYLLAPDTQYF.

The gene calls are TRBV6-2 or TRBV6-3 and TRBJ2-2, with 10 bases lining up with TRBD1. The V gene end was trimmed by 1 base and the J gene end by 3 bases; junction bases not matched to a gene: 2. The CDR3 has 16 residues. Germline values: CDR1 MNHEY, CDR2 SVGEGT. Written as DNA, the CDR3 is TGTGCCAGCAGTTACTTGGGACAGGGGTACACCGGGGAGCTGTTTTTT. Translated, it gives CASSYLGQGYTGELFF.

This chain links TRBV13 with TRBJ2-1; D possibly corresponds to TRBD2 (5 bases). Per germline, CDR1 PRHDT and CDR2 FYEKMQ (reference sequence). CDR3 length: 13 amino acids. Trimming left V 9 bases short and J 6 bases short, with 15 bases between. The CDR3 region is CARRESLFNEQFF. Here the CDR3 DNA reads TGTGCCAGGAGGGAGAGCCTCTTCAATGAGCAGTTCTTC. Filled out from reference TRBV13 and TRBJ2-1, the complete variable domain reads AAGVIQSPRHLIKEKRETATLKCYPIPRHDTVYWYQQGPGQDPQFLISFYEKMQSDKGSIPDRFSAQQFSDYHSELNMSSLELGDSALYFCARRESLFNEQFFGPGTRLTVL.